The sequence of this TCR beta chain was determined in a study of post-analysis software for immune sequencing data. The authors incorporated unique molecular identifiers into the TCR beta cDNA libraries. TCRdb reanalysed the PCR reads using MiXCR and keeps one entry per CDR3 protein. In the table there are about 810,000 distinct CDR3 sequences, around 53% of which are singletons. Findings and caveats of the study: With F measure, samples from one preparation batch clustered together strongly. Patients carried roughly five TRBV segments more frequently than controls did, and TRBV5-6, TRBV5-1 and TRBV20-1 were among them.

As for this clonotype: The target antigen is unknown.

This CDR3 has 15 residues. V lost 5 bases to trimming and J lost 11 bases; unmatched junction nucleotides: 14. Per the germline V gene, CDR1 is SGHTA and CDR2 is FQGTGA. This clonotype was sampled from a girl between 10 and 17 years old with multiple sclerosis. The sample comprised blood. The chain carries TRBV7-3 and TRBJ2-5, with 10 nucleotides matching TRBD1. CDR3 sequence reads: CASSTGQGRAKEQYF. The DNA for the CDR3 is TGTGCCAGCAGCACGGGACAGGGGAGGGCAAAAGAGCAGTACTTC. Supplemented by reference TRBV7-3 and TRBJ2-5, the full variable domain reads GAGVSQTPSNKVTEKGKYVELRCDPISGHTALYWYRQSLGQGPEFLIYFQGTGAADDSGLPNDRFFAVRPEGSVSTLKIQRTERGDSAVYLCASSTGQGRAKEQYFGPGTRLLVL.